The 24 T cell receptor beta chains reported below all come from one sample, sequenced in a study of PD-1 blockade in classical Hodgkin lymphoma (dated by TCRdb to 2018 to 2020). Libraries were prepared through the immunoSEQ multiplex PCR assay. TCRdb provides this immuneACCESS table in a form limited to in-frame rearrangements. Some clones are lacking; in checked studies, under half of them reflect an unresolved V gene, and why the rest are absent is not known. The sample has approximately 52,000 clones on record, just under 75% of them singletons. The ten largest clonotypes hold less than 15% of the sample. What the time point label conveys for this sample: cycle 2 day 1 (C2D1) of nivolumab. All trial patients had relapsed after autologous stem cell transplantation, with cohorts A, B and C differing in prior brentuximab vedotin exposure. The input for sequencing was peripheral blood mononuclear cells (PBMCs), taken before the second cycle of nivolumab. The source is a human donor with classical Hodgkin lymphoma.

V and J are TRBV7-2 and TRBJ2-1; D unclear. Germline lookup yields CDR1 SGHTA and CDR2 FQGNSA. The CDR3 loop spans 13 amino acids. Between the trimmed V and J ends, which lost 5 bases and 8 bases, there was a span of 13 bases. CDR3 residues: CASSPLVRYEQFF. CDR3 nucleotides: TGTGCCAGCAGCCCCCTAGTCAGGTATGAGCAGTTCTTC.

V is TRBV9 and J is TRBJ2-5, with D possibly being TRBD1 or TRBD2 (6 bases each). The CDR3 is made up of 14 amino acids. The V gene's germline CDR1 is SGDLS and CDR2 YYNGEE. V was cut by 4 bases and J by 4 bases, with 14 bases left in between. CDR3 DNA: TGTGCCAGCAGCCCCCGGGGGCTTGGAGAGACCCAGTACTTC. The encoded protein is CASSPRGLGETQYF.

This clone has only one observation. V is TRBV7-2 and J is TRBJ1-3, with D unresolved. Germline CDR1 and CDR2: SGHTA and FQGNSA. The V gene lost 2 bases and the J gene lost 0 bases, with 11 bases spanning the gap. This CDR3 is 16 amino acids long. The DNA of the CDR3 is TGTGCCAGCAGCTTAAAGCCAGGTAGCTCTGGAAACACCATATATTTT. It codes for CASSLKPGSSGNTIYF.

CDR3 bases: TGTGCCAGCAGGGGAGCGGGTTTTCAAGAGACCCAGTACTTC. This sequence encodes CASRGAGFQETQYF. The V and J genes are TRBV6-1 and TRBJ2-5, with TRBD2 as a possible D gene (6 bases). There are 14 residues in the CDR3. The V and J ends lost 6 bases and 2 bases respectively, with 13 bases between them. Germline CDR1 MNHNS, CDR2 SASEGT.

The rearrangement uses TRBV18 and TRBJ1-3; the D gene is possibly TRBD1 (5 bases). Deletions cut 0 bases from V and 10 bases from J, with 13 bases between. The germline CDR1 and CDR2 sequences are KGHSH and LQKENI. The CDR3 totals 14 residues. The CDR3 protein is CASSPPSPRQTIYF. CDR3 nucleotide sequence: TGTGCCAGCTCACCACCGTCCCCTAGACAGACCATATATTTT.

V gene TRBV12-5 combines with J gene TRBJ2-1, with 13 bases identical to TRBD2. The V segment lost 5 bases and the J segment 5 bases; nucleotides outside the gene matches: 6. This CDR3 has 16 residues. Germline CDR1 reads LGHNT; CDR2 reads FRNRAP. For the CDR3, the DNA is TGTGCTAGTGGTGTCGGGACTAGCGGGATACACAATGAGCAGTTCTTC. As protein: CASGVGTSGIHNEQFF.

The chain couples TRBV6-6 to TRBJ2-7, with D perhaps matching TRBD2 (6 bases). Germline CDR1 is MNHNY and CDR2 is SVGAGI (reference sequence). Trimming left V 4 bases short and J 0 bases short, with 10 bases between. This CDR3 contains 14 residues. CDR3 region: CASSSGVPSYEQYF. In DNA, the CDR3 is TGTGCCAGCAGTTCGGGGGTCCCCTCCTACGAGCAGTACTTC.

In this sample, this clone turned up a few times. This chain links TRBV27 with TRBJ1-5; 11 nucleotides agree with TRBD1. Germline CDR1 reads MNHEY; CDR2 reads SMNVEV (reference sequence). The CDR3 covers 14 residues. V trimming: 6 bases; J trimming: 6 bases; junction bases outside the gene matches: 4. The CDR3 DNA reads TGTGCCAGCAGGTCCGGGACAGGGGGTCAGCCCCAGCATTTT. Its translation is CASRSGTGGQPQHF.

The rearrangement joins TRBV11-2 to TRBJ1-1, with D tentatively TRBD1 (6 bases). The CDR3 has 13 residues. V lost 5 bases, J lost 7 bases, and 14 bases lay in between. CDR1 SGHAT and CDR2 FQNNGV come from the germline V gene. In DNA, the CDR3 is TGTGCCAGCAGCCCTAGGGGGGGGTTTGAAGCTTTCTTT. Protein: CASSPRGGFEAFF.

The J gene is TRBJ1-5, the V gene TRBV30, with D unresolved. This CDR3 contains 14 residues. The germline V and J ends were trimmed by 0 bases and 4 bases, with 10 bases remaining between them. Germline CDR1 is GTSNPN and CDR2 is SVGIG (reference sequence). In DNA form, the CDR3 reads TGTGCCTGGAGTGTAAACGGAGGGAATCAGCCCCAGCATTTT. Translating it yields CAWSVNGGNQPQHF.

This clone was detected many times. The CDR3 is CASSLEGSGELFF. As DNA, the CDR3 is TGTGCCAGCAGCTTAGAGGGGTCCGGGGAGCTGTTTTTT. V usage is TRBV7-2 and J usage is TRBJ2-2; D is possibly TRBD1 (5 bases). Germline CDR1 reads SGHTA; CDR2 reads FQGNSA. V was trimmed by 1 base and J by 6 bases, leaving 6 bases between them. The CDR3 has 13 residues.

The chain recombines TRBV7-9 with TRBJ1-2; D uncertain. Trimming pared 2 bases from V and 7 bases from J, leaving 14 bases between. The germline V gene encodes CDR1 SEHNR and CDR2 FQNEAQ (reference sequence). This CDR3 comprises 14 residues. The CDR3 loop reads CASSLSQTVGGYTF. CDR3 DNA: TGTGCCAGCAGCTTATCCCAGACCGTCGGTGGCTACACCTTC.

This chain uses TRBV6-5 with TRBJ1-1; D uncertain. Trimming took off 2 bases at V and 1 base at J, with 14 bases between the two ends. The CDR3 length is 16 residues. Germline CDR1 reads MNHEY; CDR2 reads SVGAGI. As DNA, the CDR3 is TGTGCCAGCAGTTACCTCGGGTTGGGCGCGAACACTGAAGCTTTCTTT. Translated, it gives CASSYLGLGANTEAFF.

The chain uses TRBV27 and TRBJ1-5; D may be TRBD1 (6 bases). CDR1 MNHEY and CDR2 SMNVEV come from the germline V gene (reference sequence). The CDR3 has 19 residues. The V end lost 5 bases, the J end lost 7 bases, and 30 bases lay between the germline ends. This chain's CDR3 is CASSPLGGGLRGAGQPQHF. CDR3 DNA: TGTGCCAGCAGTCCGTTGGGTGGTGGACTGCGGGGGGCCGGGCAGCCCCAGCATTTT.

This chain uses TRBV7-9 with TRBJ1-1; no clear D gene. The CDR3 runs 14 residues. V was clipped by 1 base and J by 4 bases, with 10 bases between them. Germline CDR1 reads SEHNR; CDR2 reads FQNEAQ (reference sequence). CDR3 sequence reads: CASSLEAESTEAFF. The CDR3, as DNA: TGTGCCAGCAGCTTAGAAGCGGAGAGCACTGAAGCTTTCTTT.

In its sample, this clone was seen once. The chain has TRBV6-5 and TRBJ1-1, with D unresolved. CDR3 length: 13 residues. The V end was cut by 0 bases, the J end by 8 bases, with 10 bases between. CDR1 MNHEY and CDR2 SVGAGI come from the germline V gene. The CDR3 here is CASSYSSGSEAFF. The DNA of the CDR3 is TGTGCCAGCAGTTACTCCTCGGGGTCCGAAGCTTTCTTT.

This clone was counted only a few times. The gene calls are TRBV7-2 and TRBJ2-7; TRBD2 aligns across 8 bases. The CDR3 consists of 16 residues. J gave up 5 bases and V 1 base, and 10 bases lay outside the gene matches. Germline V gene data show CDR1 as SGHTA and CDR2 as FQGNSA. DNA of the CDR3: TGTGCCAGCAGCTTAGGGGGGACTAGTGGGATCAACGAGCAGTACTTC. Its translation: CASSLGGTSGINEQYF. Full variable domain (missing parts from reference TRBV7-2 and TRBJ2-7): GAGVSQSPSNKVTEKGKDVELRCDPISGHTALYWYRQSLGQGLEFLIYFQGNSAPDKSGLPSDRFSAERTGGSVSTLTIQRTQQEDSAVYLCASSLGGTSGINEQYFGPGTRLTVT.

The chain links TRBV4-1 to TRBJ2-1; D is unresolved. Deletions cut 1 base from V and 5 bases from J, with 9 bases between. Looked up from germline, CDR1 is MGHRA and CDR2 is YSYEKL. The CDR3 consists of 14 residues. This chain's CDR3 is CASSQARLHNEQFF. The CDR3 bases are TGCGCCAGCAGCCAAGCTAGACTGCACAATGAGCAGTTCTTC.

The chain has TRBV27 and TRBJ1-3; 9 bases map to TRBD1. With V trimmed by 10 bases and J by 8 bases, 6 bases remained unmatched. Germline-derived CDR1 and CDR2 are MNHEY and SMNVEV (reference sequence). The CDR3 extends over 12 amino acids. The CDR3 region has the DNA TGTGCCACTCGGGACAGGGATTACACCATATATTTT. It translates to CATRDRDYTIYF.

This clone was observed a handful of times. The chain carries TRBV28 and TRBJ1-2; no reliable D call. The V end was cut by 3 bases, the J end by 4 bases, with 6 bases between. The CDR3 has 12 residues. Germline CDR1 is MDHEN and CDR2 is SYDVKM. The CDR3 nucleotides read TGTGCCAGCAGTTTCGCAACCTATGGCTACACCTTC. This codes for CASSFATYGYTF.

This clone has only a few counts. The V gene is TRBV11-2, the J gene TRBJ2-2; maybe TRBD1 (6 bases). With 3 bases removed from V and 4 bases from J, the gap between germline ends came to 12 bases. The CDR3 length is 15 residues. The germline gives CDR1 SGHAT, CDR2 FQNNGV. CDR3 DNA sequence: TGTGCCAGCAGCTTCGCAGGGGCTGTCACCGGGGAGCTGTTTTTT. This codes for CASSFAGAVTGELFF. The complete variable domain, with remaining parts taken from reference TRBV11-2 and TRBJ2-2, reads EAGVAQSPRYKIIEKRQSVAFWCNPISGHATLYWYQQILGQGPKLLIQFQNNGVVDDSQLPKDRFSAERLKGVDSTLKIQPAKLEDSAVYLCASSFAGAVTGELFFGEGSRLTVL.

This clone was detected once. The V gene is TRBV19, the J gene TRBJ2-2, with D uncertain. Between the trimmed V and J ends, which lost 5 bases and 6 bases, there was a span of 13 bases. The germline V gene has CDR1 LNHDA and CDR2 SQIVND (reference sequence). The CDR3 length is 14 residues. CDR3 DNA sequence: TGTGCCAGTAGTCCACAGCTAGGCCCCGGGGAGCTGTTTTTT. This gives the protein CASSPQLGPGELFF.

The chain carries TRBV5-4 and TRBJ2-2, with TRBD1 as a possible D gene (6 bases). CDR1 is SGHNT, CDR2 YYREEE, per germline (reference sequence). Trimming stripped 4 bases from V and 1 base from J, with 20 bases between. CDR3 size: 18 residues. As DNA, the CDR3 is TGTGCCAGCAGCCGCGACCGTCTCCAGACAGGGAACACCGGGGAGCTGTTTTTT. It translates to CASSRDRLQTGNTGELFF.

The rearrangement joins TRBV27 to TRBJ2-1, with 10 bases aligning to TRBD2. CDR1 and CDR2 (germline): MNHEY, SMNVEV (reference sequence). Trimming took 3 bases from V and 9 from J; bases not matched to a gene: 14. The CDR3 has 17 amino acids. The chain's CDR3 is CASSFRAISGRAGEQFF. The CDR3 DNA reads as TGTGCCAGCAGTTTTCGCGCTATCAGCGGGAGGGCAGGTGAGCAGTTCTTC.